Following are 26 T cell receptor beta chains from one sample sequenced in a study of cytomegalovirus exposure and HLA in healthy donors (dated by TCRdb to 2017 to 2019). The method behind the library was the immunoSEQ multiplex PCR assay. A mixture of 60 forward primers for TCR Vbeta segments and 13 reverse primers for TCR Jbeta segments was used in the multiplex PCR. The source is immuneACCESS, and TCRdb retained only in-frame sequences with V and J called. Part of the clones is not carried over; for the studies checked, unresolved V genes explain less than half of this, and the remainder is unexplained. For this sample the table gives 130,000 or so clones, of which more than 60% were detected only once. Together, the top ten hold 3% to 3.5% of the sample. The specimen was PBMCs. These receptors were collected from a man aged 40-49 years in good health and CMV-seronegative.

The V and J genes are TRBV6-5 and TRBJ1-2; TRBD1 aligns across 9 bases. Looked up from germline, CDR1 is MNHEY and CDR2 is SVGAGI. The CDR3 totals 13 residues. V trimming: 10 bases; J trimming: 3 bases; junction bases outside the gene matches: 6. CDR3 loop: CATSQGADYGYTF. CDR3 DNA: TGTGCCACCTCACAGGGGGCGGACTATGGCTACACCTTC.

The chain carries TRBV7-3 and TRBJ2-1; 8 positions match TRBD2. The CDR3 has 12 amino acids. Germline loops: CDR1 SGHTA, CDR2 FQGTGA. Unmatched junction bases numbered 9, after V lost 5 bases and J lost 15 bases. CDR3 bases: TGTGCCAGCAGCGTCCCGGGAGGGCCGACGTTCTTC. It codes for CASSVPGGPTFF.

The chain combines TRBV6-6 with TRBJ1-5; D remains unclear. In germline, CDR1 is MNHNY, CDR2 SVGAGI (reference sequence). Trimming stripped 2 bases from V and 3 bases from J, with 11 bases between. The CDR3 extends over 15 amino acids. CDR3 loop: CASSYGRSYNQPQHF. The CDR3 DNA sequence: TGTGCCAGCAGTTACGGTAGAAGTTACAATCAGCCCCAGCATTTT.

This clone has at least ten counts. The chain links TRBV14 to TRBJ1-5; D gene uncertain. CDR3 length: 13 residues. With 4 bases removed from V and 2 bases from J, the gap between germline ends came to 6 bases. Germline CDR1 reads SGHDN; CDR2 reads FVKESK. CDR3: CASSPRGNQPQHF. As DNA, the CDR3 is TGTGCCAGCAGCCCGAGGGGCAATCAGCCCCAGCATTTT.

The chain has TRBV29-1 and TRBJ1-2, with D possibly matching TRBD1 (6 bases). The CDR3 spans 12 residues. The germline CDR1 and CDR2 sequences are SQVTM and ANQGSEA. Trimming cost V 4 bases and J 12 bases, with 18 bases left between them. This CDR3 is CSVGIQGRSNTF. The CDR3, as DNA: TGCAGCGTTGGTATACAGGGACGTTCAAACACCTTC.

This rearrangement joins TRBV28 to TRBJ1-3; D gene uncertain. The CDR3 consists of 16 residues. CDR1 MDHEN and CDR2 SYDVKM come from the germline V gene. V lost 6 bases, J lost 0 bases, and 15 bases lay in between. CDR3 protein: CASRGGLGYSGNTIYF. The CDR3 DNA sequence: TGTGCCAGCAGGGGAGGATTAGGCTACTCTGGAAACACCATATATTTT.

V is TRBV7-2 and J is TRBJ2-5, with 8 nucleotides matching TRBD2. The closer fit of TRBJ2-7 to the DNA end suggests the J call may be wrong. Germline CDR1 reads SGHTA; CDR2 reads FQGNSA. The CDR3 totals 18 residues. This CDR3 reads CASSRTGIPGGLTYEQYF. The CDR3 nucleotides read TGTGCCAGCAGCCGGACGGGGATTCCGGGGGGGCTCACCTACGAGCAGTACTTC.

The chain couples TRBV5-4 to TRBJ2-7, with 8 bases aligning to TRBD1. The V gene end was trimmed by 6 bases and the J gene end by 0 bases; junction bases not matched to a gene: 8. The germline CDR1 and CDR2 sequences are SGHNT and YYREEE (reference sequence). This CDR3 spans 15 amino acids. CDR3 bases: TGTGCCAGCACCGTGTGGGGACAGGCCTCCTACGAGCAGTACTTC. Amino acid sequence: CASTVWGQASYEQYF. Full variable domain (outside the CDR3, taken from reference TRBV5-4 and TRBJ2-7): ETGVTQSPTHLIKTRGQQVTLRCSSQSGHNTVSWYQQALGQGPQFIFQYYREEENGRGNFPPRFSGLQFPNYSSELNVNALELDDSALYLCASTVWGQASYEQYFGPGTRLTVT.

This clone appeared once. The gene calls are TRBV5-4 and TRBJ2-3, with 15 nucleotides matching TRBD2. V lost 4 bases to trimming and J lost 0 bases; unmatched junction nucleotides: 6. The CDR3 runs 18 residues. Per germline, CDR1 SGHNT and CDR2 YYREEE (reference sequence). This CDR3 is CASSVGTSGGPSTDTQYF. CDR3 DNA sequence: TGTGCCAGCAGCGTGGGGACTAGCGGGGGGCCTAGCACAGATACGCAGTATTTT. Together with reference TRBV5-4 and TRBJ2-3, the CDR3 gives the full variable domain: ETGVTQSPTHLIKTRGQQVTLRCSSQSGHNTVSWYQQALGQGPQFIFQYYREEENGRGNFPPRFSGLQFPNYSSELNVNALELDDSALYLCASSVGTSGGPSTDTQYFGPGTRLTVL.

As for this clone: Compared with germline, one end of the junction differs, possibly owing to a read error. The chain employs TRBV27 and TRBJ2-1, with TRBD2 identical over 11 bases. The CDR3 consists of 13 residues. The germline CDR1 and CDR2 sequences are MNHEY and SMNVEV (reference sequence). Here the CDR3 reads CASSPRASGGLLF. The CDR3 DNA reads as TGTGCCAGCAGCCCGCGAGCTAGCGGGGGGCTACTCTTC.

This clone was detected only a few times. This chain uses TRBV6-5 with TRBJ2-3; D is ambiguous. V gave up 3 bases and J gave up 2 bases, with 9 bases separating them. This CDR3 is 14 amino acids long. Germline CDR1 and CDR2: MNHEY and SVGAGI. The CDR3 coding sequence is TGTGCCAGCAGTTATACGAGAGACACAGATACGCAGTATTTT. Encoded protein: CASSYTRDTDTQYF.

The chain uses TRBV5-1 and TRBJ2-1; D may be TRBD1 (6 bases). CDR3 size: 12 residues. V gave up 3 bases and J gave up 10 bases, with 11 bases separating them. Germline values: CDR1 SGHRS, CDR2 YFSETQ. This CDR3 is CASSYGQHEQFF. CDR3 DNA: TGCGCCAGCAGCTATGGACAGCACGAGCAGTTCTTC.

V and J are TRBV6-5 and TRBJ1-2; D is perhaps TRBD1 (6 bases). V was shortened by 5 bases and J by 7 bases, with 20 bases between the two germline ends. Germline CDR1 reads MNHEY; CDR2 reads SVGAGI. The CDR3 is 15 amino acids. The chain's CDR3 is CASSRNRRGGGGYTF. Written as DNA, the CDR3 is TGTGCCAGCAGTCGCAACCGAAGGGGGGGAGGTGGCTACACCTTC.

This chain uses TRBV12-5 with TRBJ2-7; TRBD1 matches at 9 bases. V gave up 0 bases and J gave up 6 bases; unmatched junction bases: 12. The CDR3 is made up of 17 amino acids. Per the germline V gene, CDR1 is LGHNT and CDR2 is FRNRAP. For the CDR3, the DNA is TGTGCTAGTGGTTTGGTACTCCCGGGACAGGGCTTCGGCGAGCAGTACTTC. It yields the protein CASGLVLPGQGFGEQYF.

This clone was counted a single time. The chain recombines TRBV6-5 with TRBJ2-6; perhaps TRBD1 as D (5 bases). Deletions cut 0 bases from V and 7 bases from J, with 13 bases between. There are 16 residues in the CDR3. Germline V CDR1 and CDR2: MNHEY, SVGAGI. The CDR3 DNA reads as TGTGCCAGCAGTTACTCTTCCAGGGAAAGAGCCAACGTCCTGACTTTC. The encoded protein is CASSYSSRERANVLTF.

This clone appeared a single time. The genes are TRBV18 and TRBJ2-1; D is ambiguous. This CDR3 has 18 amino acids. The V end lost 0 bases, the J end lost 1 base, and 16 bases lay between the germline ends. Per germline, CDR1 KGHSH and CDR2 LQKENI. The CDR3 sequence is CASSPPLRDLRSYNEQFF. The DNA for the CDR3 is TGTGCCAGCTCACCACCGTTGAGAGACTTGCGTTCCTACAATGAGCAGTTCTTC.

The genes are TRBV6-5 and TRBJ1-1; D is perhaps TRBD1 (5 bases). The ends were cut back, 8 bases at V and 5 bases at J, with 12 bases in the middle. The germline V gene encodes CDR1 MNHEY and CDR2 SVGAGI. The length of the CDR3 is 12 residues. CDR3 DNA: TGTGCCAGCTACACGGGGGAGACTGAAGCTTTCTTT. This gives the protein CASYTGETEAFF.

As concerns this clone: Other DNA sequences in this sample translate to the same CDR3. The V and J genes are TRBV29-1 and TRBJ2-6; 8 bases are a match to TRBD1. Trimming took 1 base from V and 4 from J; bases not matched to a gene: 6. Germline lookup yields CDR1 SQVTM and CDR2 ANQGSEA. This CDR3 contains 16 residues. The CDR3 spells CSVEGTGSPGANVLTF. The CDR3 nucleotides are TGCAGCGTTGAAGGGACAGGGTCACCCGGGGCCAACGTCCTGACTTTC. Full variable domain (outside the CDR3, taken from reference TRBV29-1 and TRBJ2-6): SAVISQKPSRDICQRGTSLTIQCQVDSQVTMMFWYRQQPGQSLTLIATANQGSEATYESGFVIDKFPISRPNLTFSTLTVSNMSPEDSSIYLCSVEGTGSPGANVLTFGAGSRLTVL.

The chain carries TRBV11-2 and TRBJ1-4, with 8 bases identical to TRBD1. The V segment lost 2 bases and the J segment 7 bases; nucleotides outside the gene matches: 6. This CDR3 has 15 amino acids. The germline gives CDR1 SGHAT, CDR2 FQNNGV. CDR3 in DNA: TGTGCCAGCAGCTTATCGACAGGGGATTTTGAAAAACTGTTTTTT. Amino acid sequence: CASSLSTGDFEKLFF.

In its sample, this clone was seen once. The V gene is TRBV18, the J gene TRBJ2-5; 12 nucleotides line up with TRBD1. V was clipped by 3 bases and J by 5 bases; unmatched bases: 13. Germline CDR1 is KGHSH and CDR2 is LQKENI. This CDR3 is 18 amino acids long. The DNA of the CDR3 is TGTGCCAGCTCACCCCGCCGGGACAGGGGGCGTTTGGAGGAGACCCAGTACTTC. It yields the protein CASSPRRDRGRLEETQYF.

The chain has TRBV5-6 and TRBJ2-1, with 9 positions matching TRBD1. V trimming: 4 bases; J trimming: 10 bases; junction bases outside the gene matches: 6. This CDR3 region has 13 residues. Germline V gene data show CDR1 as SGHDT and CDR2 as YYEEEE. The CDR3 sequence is CASSGGTGNEQFF. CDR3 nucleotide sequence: TGTGCCAGCAGCGGGGGGACAGGGAACGAGCAGTTCTTC. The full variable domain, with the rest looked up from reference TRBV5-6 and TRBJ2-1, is DAGVTQSPTHLIKTRGQQVTLRCSPKSGHDTVSWYQQALGQGPQFIFQYYEEEERQRGNFPDRFSGHQFPNYSSELNVNALLLGDSALYLCASSGGTGNEQFFGPGTRLTVL.

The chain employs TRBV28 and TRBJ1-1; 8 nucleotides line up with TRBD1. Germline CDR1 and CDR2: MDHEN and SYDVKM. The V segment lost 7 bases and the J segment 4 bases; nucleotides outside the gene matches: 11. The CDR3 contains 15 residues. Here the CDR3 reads CASTYAPGGFTEAFF. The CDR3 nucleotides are TGTGCCAGCACCTATGCCCCAGGGGGCTTCACTGAAGCTTTCTTT.

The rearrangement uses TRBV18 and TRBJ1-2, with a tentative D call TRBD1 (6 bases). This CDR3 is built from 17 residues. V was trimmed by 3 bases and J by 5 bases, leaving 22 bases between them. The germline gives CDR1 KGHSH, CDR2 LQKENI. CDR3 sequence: CASSPPPVPGVYYGYTF. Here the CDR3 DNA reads TGTGCCAGCTCACCTCCACCGGTCCCAGGGGTCTATTATGGCTACACCTTC.

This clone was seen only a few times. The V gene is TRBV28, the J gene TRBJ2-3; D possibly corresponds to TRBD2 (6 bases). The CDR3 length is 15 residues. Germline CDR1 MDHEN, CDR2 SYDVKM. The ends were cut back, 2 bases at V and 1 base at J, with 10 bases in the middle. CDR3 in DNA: TGTGCCAGCAGTTTAAGGAGGGACCGCACAGATACGCAGTATTTT. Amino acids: CASSLRRDRTDTQYF.

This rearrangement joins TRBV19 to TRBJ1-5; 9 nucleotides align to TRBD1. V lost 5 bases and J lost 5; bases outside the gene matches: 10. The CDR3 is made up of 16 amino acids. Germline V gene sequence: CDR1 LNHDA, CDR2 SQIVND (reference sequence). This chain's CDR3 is CASSPWDRVKDQPQHF. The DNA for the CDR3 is TGTGCCAGTAGTCCCTGGGACAGGGTGAAGGATCAGCCCCAGCATTTT.

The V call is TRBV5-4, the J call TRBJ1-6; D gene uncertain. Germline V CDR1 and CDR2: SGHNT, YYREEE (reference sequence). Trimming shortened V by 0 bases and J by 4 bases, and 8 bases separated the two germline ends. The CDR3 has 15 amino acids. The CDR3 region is CASSLEIAYNSPLHF. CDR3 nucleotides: TGTGCCAGCAGCTTGGAAATAGCGTATAATTCACCCCTCCACTTT.